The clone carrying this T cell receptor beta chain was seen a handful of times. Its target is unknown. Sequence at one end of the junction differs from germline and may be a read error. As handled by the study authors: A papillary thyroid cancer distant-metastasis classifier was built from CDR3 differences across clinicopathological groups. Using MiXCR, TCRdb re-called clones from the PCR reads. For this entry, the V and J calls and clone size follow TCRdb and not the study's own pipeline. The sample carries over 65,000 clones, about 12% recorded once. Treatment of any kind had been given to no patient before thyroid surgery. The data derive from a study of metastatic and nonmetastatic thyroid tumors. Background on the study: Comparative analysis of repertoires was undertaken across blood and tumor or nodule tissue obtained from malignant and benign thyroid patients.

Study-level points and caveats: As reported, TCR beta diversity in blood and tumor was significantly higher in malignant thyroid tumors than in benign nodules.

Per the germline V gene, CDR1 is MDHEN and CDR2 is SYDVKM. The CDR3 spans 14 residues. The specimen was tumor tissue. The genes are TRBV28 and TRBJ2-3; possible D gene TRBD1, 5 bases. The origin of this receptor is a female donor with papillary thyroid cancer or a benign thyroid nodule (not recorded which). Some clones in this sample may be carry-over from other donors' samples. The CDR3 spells CASSLWQGGDTQYF. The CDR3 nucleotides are TGTGCAAGCAGTTTATGGCAGGGTGGAGATACGCAGTATTTT.